This TCR beta chain was sequenced for a study of metastatic and nonmetastatic thyroid tumors. Not a single patient had been given any form of treatment at any point before undergoing thyroid surgery. The CDR3 has 17 amino acids. Trimming pared 4 bases from V and 8 bases from J, leaving 25 bases between. In germline, CDR1 is SGDLS, CDR2 YYNGEE. In the original workflow: Built for papillary thyroid cancer, a distant-metastasis classifier drew on CDR3 differences across clinicopathological groups. Using MiXCR, TCRdb reanalyzed the PCR reads. The V and J calls, along with clone size, are taken from TCRdb and not from the paper's own processing. Found here are roughly 11,000 clones, approximately 30% of them singletons; the top ten hold about 20%.

The TCR comes from a male donor with papillary thyroid cancer or a benign thyroid nodule (not recorded which). Some clones in this sample may be carry-over from other donors' samples. The sample comprised adjacent normal tissue. The chain carries TRBV9 and TRBJ2-1, with D possibly matching TRBD2 (7 bases). Written as DNA, the CDR3 is TGTGCCAGCAGCTCCCCCAGGGAGGGGGGGCAGGGCGATGAGCAGTTCTTC. Encoded protein: CASSSPREGGQGDEQFF.